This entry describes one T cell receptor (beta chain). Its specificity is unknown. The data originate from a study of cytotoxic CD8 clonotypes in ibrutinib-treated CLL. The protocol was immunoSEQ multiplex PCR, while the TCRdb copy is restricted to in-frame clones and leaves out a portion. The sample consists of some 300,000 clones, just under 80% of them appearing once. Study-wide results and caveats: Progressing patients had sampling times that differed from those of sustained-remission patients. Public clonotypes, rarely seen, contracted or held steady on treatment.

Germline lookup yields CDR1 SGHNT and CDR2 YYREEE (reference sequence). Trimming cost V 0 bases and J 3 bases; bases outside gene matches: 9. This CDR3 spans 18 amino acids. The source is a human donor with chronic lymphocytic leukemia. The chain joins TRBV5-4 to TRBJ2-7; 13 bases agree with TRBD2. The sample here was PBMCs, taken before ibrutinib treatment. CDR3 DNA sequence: TGTGCCAGCAGCTTGGTCCCGGGACTAGCGGGGCCCCTCTACGAGCAGTACTTC. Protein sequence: CASSLVPGLAGPLYEQYF. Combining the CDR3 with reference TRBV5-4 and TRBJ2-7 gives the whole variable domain ETGVTQSPTHLIKTRGQQVTLRCSSQSGHNTVSWYQQALGQGPQFIFQYYREEENGRGNFPPRFSGLQFPNYSSELNVNALELDDSALYLCASSLVPGLAGPLYEQYFGPGTRLTVT.